The clone carrying this T cell receptor (beta chain) was detected ten times or more. TCR libraries were built in bulk with a published protocol and specific TCR primers. MiXCR, run by TCRdb on the PCR reads, gives a single entry per CDR3 protein. The sample contains about 320,000 distinct CDR3 sequences, 24% of which appear only once. This specimen belongs to a study of molecular identifiers for immune sequencing clone quantification. Naive CD8 libraries were made from roughly 20,000 to 1,000,000 sorted cells, and they used 10%, 30% or 50% RNA. A CD8+CD4-CCR7+CD45RA+ gate was used to sort naive CD8 T cells. Germline lookup yields CDR1 SQVTM and CDR2 ANQGSEA. With V trimmed by 7 bases and J by 2 bases, 9 bases remained unmatched. The CDR3 has 14 amino acids.

The chain combines TRBV29-1 with TRBJ1-2; 8 bases match TRBD1. The TCR was taken from a human donor in good health. Some libraries in this study had Jurkat cell RNA spiked in. Sequencing was done on a sample of naive CD8+ T cells from blood, with Jurkat cell RNA spiked in. As for subset: FACS-sorted CD8+CD4-CCR7+CD45RA+ naive T cells. Written as DNA, the CDR3 is TGCAGCGCCCACCCGGACAGGGACAACTATGGCTACACCTTC. Translating gives CSAHPDRDNYGYTF.